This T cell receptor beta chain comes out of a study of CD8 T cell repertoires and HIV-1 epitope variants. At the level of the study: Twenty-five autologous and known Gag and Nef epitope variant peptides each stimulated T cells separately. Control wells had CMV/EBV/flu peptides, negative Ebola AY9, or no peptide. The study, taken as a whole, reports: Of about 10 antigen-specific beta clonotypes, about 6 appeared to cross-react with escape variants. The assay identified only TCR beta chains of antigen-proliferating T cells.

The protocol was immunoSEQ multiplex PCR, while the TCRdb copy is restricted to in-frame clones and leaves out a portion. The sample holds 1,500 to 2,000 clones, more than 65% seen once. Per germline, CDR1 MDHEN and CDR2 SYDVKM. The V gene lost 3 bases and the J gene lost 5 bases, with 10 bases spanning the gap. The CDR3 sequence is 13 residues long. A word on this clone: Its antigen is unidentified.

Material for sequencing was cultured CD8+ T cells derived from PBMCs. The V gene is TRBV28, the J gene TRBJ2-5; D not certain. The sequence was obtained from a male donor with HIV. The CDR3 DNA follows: TGTGCCAGCAGTTTTAAGGTGGGGGAGACCCAGTACTTC. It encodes CASSFKVGETQYF.